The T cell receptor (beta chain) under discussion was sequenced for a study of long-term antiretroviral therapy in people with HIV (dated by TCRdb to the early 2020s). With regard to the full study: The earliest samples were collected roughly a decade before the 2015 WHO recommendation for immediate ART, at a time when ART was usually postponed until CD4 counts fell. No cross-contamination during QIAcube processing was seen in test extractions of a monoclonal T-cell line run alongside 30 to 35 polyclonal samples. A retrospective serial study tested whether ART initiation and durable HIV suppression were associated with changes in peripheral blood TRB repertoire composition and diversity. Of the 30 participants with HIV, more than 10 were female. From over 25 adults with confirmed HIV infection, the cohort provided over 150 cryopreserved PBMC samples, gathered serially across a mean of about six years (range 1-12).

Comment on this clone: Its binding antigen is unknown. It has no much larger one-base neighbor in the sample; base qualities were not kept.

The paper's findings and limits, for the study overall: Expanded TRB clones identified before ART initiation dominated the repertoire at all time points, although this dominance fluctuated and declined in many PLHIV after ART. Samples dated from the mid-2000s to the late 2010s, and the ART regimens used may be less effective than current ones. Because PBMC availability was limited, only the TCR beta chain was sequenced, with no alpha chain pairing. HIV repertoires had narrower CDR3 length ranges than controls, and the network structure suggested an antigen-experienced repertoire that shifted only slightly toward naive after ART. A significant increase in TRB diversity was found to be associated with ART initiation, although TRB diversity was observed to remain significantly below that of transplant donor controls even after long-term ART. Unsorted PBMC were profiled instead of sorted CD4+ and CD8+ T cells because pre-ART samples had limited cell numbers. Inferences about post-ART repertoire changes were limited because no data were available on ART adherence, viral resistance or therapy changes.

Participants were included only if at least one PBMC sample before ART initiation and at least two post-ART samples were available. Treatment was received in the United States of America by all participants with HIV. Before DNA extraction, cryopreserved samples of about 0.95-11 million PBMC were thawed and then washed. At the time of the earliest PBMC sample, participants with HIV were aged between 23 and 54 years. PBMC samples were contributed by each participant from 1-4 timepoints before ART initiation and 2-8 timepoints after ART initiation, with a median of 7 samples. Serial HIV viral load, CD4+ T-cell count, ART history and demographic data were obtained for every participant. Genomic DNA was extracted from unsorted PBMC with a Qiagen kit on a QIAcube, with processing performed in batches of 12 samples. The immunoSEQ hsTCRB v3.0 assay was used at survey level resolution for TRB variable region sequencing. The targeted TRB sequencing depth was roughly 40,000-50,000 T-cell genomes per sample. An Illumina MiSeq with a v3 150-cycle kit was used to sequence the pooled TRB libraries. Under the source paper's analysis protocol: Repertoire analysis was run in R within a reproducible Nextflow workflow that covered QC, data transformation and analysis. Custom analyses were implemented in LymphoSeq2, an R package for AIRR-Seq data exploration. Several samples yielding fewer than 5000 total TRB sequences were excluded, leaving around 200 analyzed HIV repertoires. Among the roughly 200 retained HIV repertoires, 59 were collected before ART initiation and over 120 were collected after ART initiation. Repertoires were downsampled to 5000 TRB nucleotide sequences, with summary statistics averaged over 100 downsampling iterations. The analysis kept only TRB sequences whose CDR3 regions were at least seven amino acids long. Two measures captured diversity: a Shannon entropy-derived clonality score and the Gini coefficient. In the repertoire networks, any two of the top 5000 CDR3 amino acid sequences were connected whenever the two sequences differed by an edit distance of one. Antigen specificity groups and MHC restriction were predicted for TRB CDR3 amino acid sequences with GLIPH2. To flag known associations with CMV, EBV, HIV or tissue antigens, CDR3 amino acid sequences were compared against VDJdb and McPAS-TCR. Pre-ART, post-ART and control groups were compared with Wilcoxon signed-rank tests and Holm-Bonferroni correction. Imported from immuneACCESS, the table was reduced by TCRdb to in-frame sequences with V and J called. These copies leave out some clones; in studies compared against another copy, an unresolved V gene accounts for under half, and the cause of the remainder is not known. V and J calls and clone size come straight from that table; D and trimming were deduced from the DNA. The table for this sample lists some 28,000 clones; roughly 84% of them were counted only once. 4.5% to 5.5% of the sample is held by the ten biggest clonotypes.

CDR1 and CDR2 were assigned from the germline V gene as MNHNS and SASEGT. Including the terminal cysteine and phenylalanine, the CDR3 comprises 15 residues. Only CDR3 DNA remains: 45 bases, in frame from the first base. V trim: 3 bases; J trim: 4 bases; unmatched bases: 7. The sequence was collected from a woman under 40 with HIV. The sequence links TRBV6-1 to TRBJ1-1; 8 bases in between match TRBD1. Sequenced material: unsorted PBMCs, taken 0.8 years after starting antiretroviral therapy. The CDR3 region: CASSEADRVSTEAFF. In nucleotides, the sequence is TGTGCCAGCAGTGAGGCGGACAGGGTGAGCACTGAAGCTTTCTTT.